These 29 T cell receptor beta chains were sequenced from one sample in a study of blood T cell repertoires in COVID-19. Libraries were prepared by immunoSEQ multiplex PCR; TCRdb keeps only in-frame clonotypes and omits some of them. The table shows about 400,000 clones, with roughly 86% occurring only once. Material for sequencing was PBMCs or T cells enriched from blood (not recorded which). The receptor set was obtained from a woman aged 40 to 49 with acute COVID-19.

This clone was observed once. The gene calls are TRBV27 and TRBJ1-6; D is uncertain. Germline V CDR1 and CDR2: MNHEY, SMNVEV (reference sequence). The germline V and J ends were trimmed by 6 bases and 8 bases, with 11 bases remaining between them. CDR3 length equals 13 residues. The CDR3 region has the DNA TGTGCCAGCAGGAGAACGTTTGATTCACCCCTCCACTTT. It translates to CASRRTFDSPLHF.

V and J are TRBV7-2 and TRBJ2-2; 8 nucleotides agree with TRBD1. The V gene end was trimmed by 1 base and the J gene end by 6 bases; junction bases not matched to a gene: 1. The germline V gene encodes CDR1 SGHTA and CDR2 FQGNSA. The length of the CDR3 is 14 residues. CDR3 bases: TGTGCCAGCAGCTTAGTGGACAGGGCCGGGGAGCTGTTTTTT. It encodes CASSLVDRAGELFF. Full variable domain (remainder filled in from reference TRBV7-2 and TRBJ2-2): GAGVSQSPSNKVTEKGKDVELRCDPISGHTALYWYRQSLGQGLEFLIYFQGNSAPDKSGLPSDRFSAERTGGSVSTLTIQRTQQEDSAVYLCASSLVDRAGELFFGEGSRLTVL.

This chain connects TRBV30 to TRBJ1-6; the match to TRBD1 covers 9 bases. V lost 1 base to trimming and J lost 10 bases; unmatched junction nucleotides: 5. CDR3 length: 14 amino acids. The germline V gene encodes CDR1 GTSNPN and CDR2 SVGIG (reference sequence). The CDR3 loop is CAWSDRGRESPLHF. The CDR3 region has the DNA TGTGCCTGGAGTGACAGGGGGCGGGAATCACCCCTCCACTTT.

The V gene is TRBV27, the J gene TRBJ2-1; 11 positions agree with TRBD2. The CDR3 runs to 15 residues. CDR1 is MNHEY and CDR2 is SMNVEV in the germline V gene (reference sequence). After removal of 4 bases from V and 6 bases from J, the junction contained 5 bases not matched to a gene. CDR3 in DNA: TGTGCCAGCAGTTATCTAGCGGGGGGCCGCAATGAGCAGTTCTTC. This encodes CASSYLAGGRNEQFF.

The rearrangement links TRBV24-1 to TRBJ2-3; 7 nucleotides agree with TRBD2. Germline V gene sequence: CDR1 KGHDR, CDR2 SFDVKD. This CDR3 is 14 amino acids long. V lost 9 bases, J lost 2 bases, and 7 bases stayed unmatched. The CDR3 protein is CATGAGDHTDTQYF. CDR3 nucleotides: TGTGCCACCGGGGCGGGGGACCACACAGATACGCAGTATTTT.

J is TRBJ2-1 and V is TRBV10-3; the match to TRBD2 covers 7 bases. Germline values: CDR1 ENHRY, CDR2 SYGVKD. This CDR3 comprises 14 residues. Losses at the gene ends were 10 bases for V and 6 bases for J; bases not matched to a gene: 12. The CDR3 DNA reads TGTGCCACCAAGACCGGGACTATGGGCAATGAGCAGTTCTTC. Translating gives CATKTGTMGNEQFF.

The rearrangement links TRBV30 to TRBJ1-2; no definite D call. The CDR3 has 13 residues. V lost 0 bases and J 2 bases, leaving 7 bases between the germline ends. Germline CDR1 reads GTSNPN; CDR2 reads SVGIG (reference sequence). CDR3 region: CAWSVHTNYGYTF. Here the CDR3 DNA reads TGTGCCTGGAGTGTACACACCAACTATGGCTACACCTTC.

The chain carries TRBV6-1 and TRBJ1-6; D is possibly TRBD1 (5 bases). CDR1 and CDR2 from the germline V gene are MNHNS and SASEGT. CDR3 length: 14 amino acids. The ends were cut back, 3 bases at V and 7 bases at J, with 10 bases in the middle. CDR3: CASSDQGRNSPLHF. CDR3 sequence (DNA): TGTGCCAGCAGTGACCAGGGTCGGAATTCACCCCTCCACTTT.

This chain joins TRBV5-1 and TRBJ1-3; no clear D gene. V was trimmed by 0 bases and J by 4 bases, leaving 11 bases between them. The CDR3 runs to 15 residues. CDR1 is SGHRS and CDR2 is YFSETQ in the germline V gene. CDR3 sequence: CASSLAGSEGNTIYF. The CDR3 DNA reads as TGCGCCAGCAGCTTGGCCGGGTCGGAAGGAAACACCATATATTTT.

This clone was detected only a few times. The rearrangement links TRBV5-1 to TRBJ1-5, with D unclear. CDR3 size: 14 residues. CDR1 is SGHRS, CDR2 YFSETQ, per germline. V gave up 0 bases and J gave up 5 bases, with 9 bases separating them. CDR3 in amino acids: CASSLVPGDQPQHF. CDR3 coding DNA: TGCGCCAGCAGCTTGGTCCCCGGGGATCAGCCCCAGCATTTT.

The chain has TRBV5-1 and TRBJ2-7; 8 bases agree with TRBD2. Germline V gene lookup returns CDR1 SGHRS and CDR2 YFSETQ. The junction had 9 bases not matched to a gene; V was cut back by 1 base and J by 0 bases. The length of the CDR3 is 17 residues. The CDR3 DNA reads TGCGCCAGCAGCTTGTTACTAGCGGATTATAGCTCCTACGAGCAGTACTTC. Its protein is CASSLLLADYSSYEQYF.

This chain connects TRBV4-1 to TRBJ1-5; possible D gene TRBD1, 5 bases. The CDR3 runs to 14 residues. Looked up from germline, CDR1 is MGHRA and CDR2 is YSYEKL. The V and J ends lost 1 base and 6 bases respectively, with 10 bases between them. The CDR3 region has the DNA TGCGCCAGCAGCCAAGGTCAGGGCACTCAGCCCCAGCATTTT. Translated, it gives CASSQGQGTQPQHF.

CDR3: CATSDSTGDPRQPQHF. The CDR3 nucleotides read TGTGCCACCAGTGATTCCACAGGGGACCCCAGGCAGCCCCAGCATTTT. V and J are TRBV24-1 and TRBJ1-5, with 7 bases identical to TRBD1. Germline V gene data show CDR1 as KGHDR and CDR2 as SFDVKD. Unmatched junction bases numbered 10, after V lost 2 bases and J lost 7 bases. CDR3 size: 16 residues.

V usage is TRBV7-9 and J usage is TRBJ2-7; 7 nucleotides align to TRBD1. V lost 5 bases to trimming and J lost 6 bases; unmatched junction nucleotides: 13. There are 15 residues in the CDR3. Germline CDR1 reads SEHNR; CDR2 reads FQNEAQ (reference sequence). The CDR3 DNA reads TGTGCCAGCAGCCCACAGGGGATTACCTCTCGCGAGCAGTACTTC. It specifies CASSPQGITSREQYF.

This clone was counted a few times. V is TRBV18 and J is TRBJ2-2, with D uncertain. Trimming stripped 3 bases from V and 5 bases from J, with 10 bases between. The germline V gene encodes CDR1 KGHSH and CDR2 LQKENI. The CDR3 loop spans 14 amino acids. The CDR3 is CASSPNTVTGELFF. CDR3 nucleotides: TGTGCCAGCTCACCTAATACAGTAACCGGGGAGCTGTTTTTT.

The chain employs TRBV5-1 and TRBJ2-1; 12 nucleotides align to TRBD2. Trimming removed 4 bases from V and 7 bases from J; junction bases left unmatched: 6. The CDR3 runs 15 residues. CDR1 SGHRS and CDR2 YFSETQ come from the germline V gene. CDR3 region: CASSQGLAGRNEQFF. Here the CDR3 DNA reads TGCGCCAGCAGCCAAGGACTAGCGGGGCGTAATGAGCAGTTCTTC. The variable domain in full, with the rest retrieved from reference TRBV5-1 and TRBJ2-1, is KAGVTQTPRYLIKTRGQQVTLSCSPISGHRSVSWYQQTPGQGLQFLFEYFSETQRNKGNFPGRFSGRQFSNSRSEMNVSTLELGDSALYLCASSQGLAGRNEQFFGPGTRLTVL.

This rearrangement joins TRBV20-1 to TRBJ1-4; D not certain. The CDR3 is 13 amino acids. Germline V gene data show CDR1 as DFQATT and CDR2 as SNEGSKA (reference sequence). Between the trimmed V and J ends, which lost 3 bases and 5 bases, there was a span of 10 bases. The CDR3 loop reads CSASFGLNEKLFF. CDR3 sequence (DNA): TGCAGTGCTAGTTTCGGGTTAAATGAAAAACTGTTTTTT.

This rearrangement joins TRBV24-1 to TRBJ2-3, with 8 nucleotides matching TRBD2. The germline gives CDR1 KGHDR, CDR2 SFDVKD. The CDR3 totals 16 residues. The V gene end was trimmed by 2 bases and the J gene end by 5 bases; junction bases not matched to a gene: 8. CDR3: CATSDSAGELVDTQYF. DNA of the CDR3: TGTGCCACCAGTGATTCAGCGGGGGAACTGGTAGATACGCAGTATTTT.

CDR3 protein: CASSQGGGGWSEAFF. Written as DNA, the CDR3 is TGTGCCAGCAGCCAAGGGGGAGGAGGATGGAGTGAAGCTTTCTTT. The chain has TRBV3-1 (or the pseudogene TRBV3-2) and TRBJ1-1; D call uncertain. The CDR3 runs 15 residues. Trimming stripped 1 base from V and 7 bases from J, with 16 bases between. The germline V gene encodes CDR1 LGHDT and CDR2 YNNKEL (reference sequence).

V gene TRBV28 combines with J gene TRBJ1-1; no firm D call. Germline CDR1 reads MDHEN; CDR2 reads SYDVKM. Between the trimmed V and J ends, which lost 2 bases and 8 bases, there was a span of 6 bases. This CDR3 is built from 11 residues. The CDR3 DNA reads TGTGCCAGCAGTTTACCACAAGAAGCTTTCTTT. It codes for CASSLPQEAFF.

The rearrangement uses TRBV7-2 and TRBJ2-2; possibly TRBD1 for D (7 bases). The ends were cut back, 8 bases at V and 7 bases at J, with 20 bases in the middle. The CDR3 has 15 residues. The germline CDR1 and CDR2 sequences are SGHTA and FQGNSA. For the CDR3, the DNA is TGTGCCAGCCCCCGAGCAGGGGGGCCTATCGGGGAGCTGTTTTTT. Residues: CASPRAGGPIGELFF.

The rearrangement joins TRBV2 to TRBJ1-2, with a weak D call TRBD1 (5 bases). Germline V lookup: CDR1 SNHLY, CDR2 FYNNEI. The CDR3 consists of 11 residues. The V end lost 6 bases, the J end lost 7 bases, and 9 bases lay between the germline ends. The CDR3 reads CASRSRAGYTF. The CDR3 DNA reads TGTGCCAGCAGGAGCAGGGCTGGCTACACCTTC.

This clone was observed a single time. The rearrangement uses TRBV25-1 and TRBJ1-5, with D maybe TRBD1 (6 bases). Per germline, CDR1 MGHDK and CDR2 SYGVNS. V was pared by 4 bases and J by 4 bases, with 14 bases between. The CDR3 is 15 residues long. This CDR3 is CASSGQGPFNQPQHF. The CDR3 DNA reads TGTGCCAGCAGTGGTCAGGGGCCGTTTAATCAGCCCCAGCATTTT. The full variable domain, its missing parts supplied by reference TRBV25-1 and TRBJ1-5, is EADIYQTPRYLVIGTGKKITLECSQTMGHDKMYWYQQDPGMELHLIHYSYGVNSTEKGDLSSESTVSRIRTEHFPLTLESARPSHTSQYLCASSGQGPFNQPQHFGDGTRLSIL.

This rearrangement joins TRBV2 to TRBJ2-2, with TRBD2 matching 12 bases. CDR1 and CDR2 from the germline V gene are SNHLY and FYNNEI. CDR3 length: 17 residues. V was clipped by 7 bases and J by 0 bases; unmatched bases: 6. CDR3 sequence (DNA): TGTGCCAGCAATGGACTAGCGGGGTCTACGAACACCGGGGAGCTGTTTTTT. It specifies CASNGLAGSTNTGELFF.

The chain employs TRBV2 and TRBJ1-6, with a possible D match to TRBD1 (6 bases). Per germline, CDR1 SNHLY and CDR2 FYNNEI. This CDR3 is 17 amino acids long. The germline V and J ends were trimmed by 4 bases and 0 bases, with 13 bases remaining between them. The CDR3, as DNA: TGTGCCAGCAGTGGACAGGTGCCGAGCTCCTATAATTCACCCCTCCACTTT. This sequence encodes CASSGQVPSSYNSPLHF.

This clone has just one count. The V gene is TRBV9, the J gene TRBJ1-2; tentatively, D is TRBD1 (5 bases). V lost 0 bases and J 8 bases, leaving 11 bases between the germline ends. The CDR3 contains 13 residues. Germline V lookup: CDR1 SGDLS, CDR2 YYNGEE. In nucleotides, the CDR3 is TGTGCCAGCAGCGTAGGTAACGGGGGAGGCTACACCTTC. As protein: CASSVGNGGGYTF.

This clone was seen a handful of times. This chain connects TRBV5-4 to TRBJ1-1, with TRBD1 identical over 9 bases. V lost 3 bases, J lost 0 bases, and 6 bases stayed unmatched. This CDR3 has 16 amino acids. In germline, CDR1 is SGHNT, CDR2 YYREEE (reference sequence). In DNA form, the CDR3 reads TGTGCCAGCAGCTCCTACAGGGGGCTCCTGAACACTGAAGCTTTCTTT. This translates into CASSSYRGLLNTEAFF.

The rearrangement links TRBV11-3 to TRBJ1-1, with 8 bases matching TRBD1. The V gene's germline CDR1 is SGHNT and CDR2 YENEEA. This CDR3 contains 14 residues. V shed 5 bases, J shed 2 bases, and the junction held 4 bases outside the gene matches. The CDR3 reads CASSKDRGNTEAFF. CDR3 coding DNA: TGTGCCAGCAGCAAAGACAGGGGCAACACTGAAGCTTTCTTT.

Only a few counts were recorded for this clone. J is TRBJ2-2 and V is TRBV5-4, with 7 positions matching TRBD1. Germline V lookup: CDR1 SGHNT, CDR2 YYREEE (reference sequence). Trimming cost V 4 bases and J 4 bases; bases outside gene matches: 7. CDR3 length equals 15 residues. The CDR3 DNA is TGTGCCAGCAGCCGGATGACAGGGACCACCGGGGAGCTGTTTTTT. Protein product: CASSRMTGTTGELFF.